The 22 T cell receptor beta chains listed next were all sequenced from one sample in a study of cytomegalovirus exposure and HLA in healthy donors. PCR primers comprised 60 Vbeta and 13 Jbeta primers. TCRdb's table, derived via immunoSEQ multiplex PCR, lists solely in-frame clones and lacks some. This sample carries about 97,000 clones, around 9.6% of them seen once, and the ten largest clones take 4.5% to 6.5%. The sample was PBMCs. The receptors originated from a man over 45 in good health and CMV-seropositive.

The V gene is TRBV30, the J gene TRBJ1-1; D gene unclear. CDR3 length equals 12 residues. Trimming removed 0 bases at V and 2 bases at J, with 4 bases between. Germline V gene data show CDR1 as GTSNPN and CDR2 as SVGIG (reference sequence). The chain's CDR3 is CAWSVYNTEAFF. The CDR3 DNA is TGTGCCTGGAGTGTATATAACACTGAAGCTTTCTTT.

The chain recombines TRBV14 with TRBJ2-6, with 8 nucleotides matching TRBD2. In germline, CDR1 is SGHDN, CDR2 FVKESK. The V gene end was trimmed by 2 bases and the J gene end by 7 bases; junction bases not matched to a gene: 10. CDR3 length equals 17 residues. CDR3 in amino acids: CASSQTAGASGANVLTF. CDR3 nucleotide sequence: TGTGCCAGCAGCCAAACAGCGGGAGCAAGCGGTGCCAACGTCCTGACTTTC.

This clone was detected a few times. The chain combines TRBV18 with TRBJ2-3, with TRBD2 identical over 8 bases. CDR1 and CDR2 from the germline V gene are KGHSH and LQKENI. The V gene end was trimmed by 6 bases and the J gene end by 4 bases; junction bases not matched to a gene: 6. The CDR3 spans 14 residues. CDR3 amino acids: CASSQGLAPDTQYF. The CDR3, as DNA: TGTGCCAGCTCCCAAGGACTAGCCCCAGATACGCAGTATTTT.

This clone was counted a few times. The rearrangement joins TRBV7-9 to TRBJ1-1, with D possibly TRBD1 on 6 matching bases. Germline V gives CDR1 SEHNR, CDR2 FQNEAQ (reference sequence). V lost 1 base and J lost 1, with 13 bases in between. This CDR3 contains 16 residues. CDR3 DNA sequence: TGTGCCAGCAGCTTAGACAAGGGGGAGGGGAACACTGAAGCTTTCTTT. This sequence encodes CASSLDKGEGNTEAFF.

This clone occurred a few times. The V call is TRBV2, the J call TRBJ1-5, with 7 positions matching TRBD1. The CDR3 is made up of 15 amino acids. The ends lost 5 bases at V and 2 bases at J; junction bases unmatched: 6. In germline, CDR1 is SNHLY, CDR2 FYNNEI. CDR3 residues: CASSSDRVGNQPQHF. The CDR3 DNA follows: TGTGCCAGCAGTTCCGACAGGGTAGGCAATCAGCCCCAGCATTTT.

The chain links TRBV18 to TRBJ2-2; the D is unclear. The germline CDR1 and CDR2 sequences are KGHSH and LQKENI. The CDR3 consists of 15 residues. Trimming took off 8 bases at V and 5 bases at J, with 18 bases between the two ends. The CDR3: CASHGSLVGTGELFF. The CDR3 DNA reads as TGTGCCAGCCACGGGTCCCTCGTTGGGACCGGGGAGCTGTTTTTT. Complete variable domain (other parts from reference TRBV18 and TRBJ2-2): NAGVMQNPRHLVRRRGQEARLRCSPMKGHSHVYWYRQLPEEGLKFMVYLQKENIIDESGMPKERFSAEFPKEGPSILRIQQVVRGDSAAYFCASHGSLVGTGELFFGEGSRLTVL.

This clone came up a few times. V is TRBV28 and J is TRBJ2-1, with 10 bases matching TRBD2. V lost 3 bases to trimming and J lost 7 bases; unmatched junction nucleotides: 9. The CDR3 runs to 16 residues. Germline loops: CDR1 MDHEN, CDR2 SYDVKM. This chain's CDR3 is CASSFLSGRAENEQFF. As DNA, the CDR3 is TGTGCCAGCAGTTTCTTAAGCGGGAGGGCCGAGAATGAGCAGTTCTTC.

There are a few counts of this clone. The chain joins TRBV30 to TRBJ2-7; 8 bases are a match to TRBD2. The length of the CDR3 is 16 residues. Germline trimming cut 0 bases from V and 3 bases from J; bases unmatched to any gene: 10. Germline V CDR1 and CDR2: GTSNPN, SVGIG (reference sequence). Here the CDR3 reads CAWSVFGSGRNYEQYF. The CDR3 DNA is TGTGCCTGGAGTGTATTTGGAAGCGGGAGAAACTACGAGCAGTACTTC. Complete variable domain (other parts from reference TRBV30 and TRBJ2-7): SQTIHQWPATLVQPVGSPLSLECTVEGTSNPNLYWYRQAAGRGLQLLFYSVGIGQISSEVPQNLSASRPQDRQFILSSKKLLLSDSGFYLCAWSVFGSGRNYEQYFGPGTRLTVT.

Written as DNA, the CDR3 is TGTGCCAGCGCCCCTCGTGGTACGTCTATGAATGAGCAGTTCTTC. This codes for CASAPRGTSMNEQFF. The chain uses TRBV7-9 and TRBJ2-1; no firm D call. V was cut by 8 bases and J by 7 bases, with 21 bases left in between. The V gene's germline CDR1 is SEHNR and CDR2 FQNEAQ (reference sequence). The CDR3 contains 15 residues.

This clone showed up just a few times. This rearrangement joins TRBV30 to TRBJ1-5; possibly TRBD1 for D (5 bases). The CDR3 has 15 residues. Deletions cut 2 bases from V and 4 bases from J, with 15 bases between. Germline V gene data show CDR1 as GTSNPN and CDR2 as SVGIG (reference sequence). The DNA for the CDR3 is TGTGCCTGGAGTATTGGGCAGGGAAGAAATCAGCCCCAGCATTTT. It codes for CAWSIGQGRNQPQHF.

The J gene is TRBJ2-6, the V gene TRBV7-9; 8 nucleotides agree with TRBD1. Germline loops: CDR1 SEHNR, CDR2 FQNEAQ (reference sequence). V lost 1 base, J lost 3 bases, and 11 bases stayed unmatched. The CDR3 totals 19 residues. The CDR3 loop reads CASSLGGRGQHYGANVLTF. CDR3 DNA: TGTGCCAGCAGCTTAGGCGGCAGGGGGCAACATTATGGGGCCAACGTCCTGACTTTC.

This chain links TRBV7-8 with TRBJ2-5, with TRBD2 identical over 8 bases. Losses at the gene ends were 4 bases for V and 4 bases for J; bases not matched to a gene: 8. The CDR3 contains 15 residues. Germline lookup yields CDR1 SGHVS and CDR2 FQNEAQ. The CDR3: CASSSQKGLVETQYF. CDR3 DNA sequence: TGTGCCAGCAGCTCACAAAAGGGACTAGTAGAGACCCAGTACTTC.

This clone appeared a few times. The rearrangement links TRBV7-9 to TRBJ1-5; TRBD1 aligns across 8 bases. The V gene end was trimmed by 6 bases and the J gene end by 3 bases; junction bases not matched to a gene: 1. Germline assignment: CDR1 SEHNR and CDR2 FQNEAQ (reference sequence). This CDR3 has 13 amino acids. The CDR3: CASRGQDNQPQHF. In DNA form, the CDR3 reads TGTGCCAGCAGGGGACAGGACAATCAGCCCCAGCATTTT.

V usage is TRBV14 and J usage is TRBJ1-2; D remains unclear. In germline, CDR1 is SGHDN, CDR2 FVKESK. This CDR3 is built from 13 residues. V lost 1 base, J lost 7 bases, and 10 bases lay in between. The CDR3 DNA reads as TGTGCCAGCAGCCAAGGGCCCGGGATTGGCTACACCTTC. Amino acids: CASSQGPGIGYTF.

The J gene is TRBJ2-7, the V gene TRBV5-1, with 9 bases identical to TRBD1. Germline trimming cut 9 bases from V and 4 bases from J; bases unmatched to any gene: 11. This CDR3 spans 14 amino acids. The germline V gene encodes CDR1 SGHRS and CDR2 YFSETQ. The CDR3 region has the DNA TGCGCCACCAAACAGACGACAGGGGGGTACGAGCAGTACTTC. Translating it yields CATKQTTGGYEQYF.

This clone was detected only a few times. The chain has TRBV14 and TRBJ2-3; 12 nucleotides line up with TRBD2. Per the germline V gene, CDR1 is SGHDN and CDR2 is FVKESK. After removal of 1 base from V and 6 bases from J, the junction contained 5 bases not matched to a gene. There are 16 residues in the CDR3. This chain's CDR3 is CASSQGLAGARDTQYF. As DNA, the CDR3 is TGTGCCAGCAGCCAAGGACTAGCGGGAGCTCGCGATACGCAGTATTTT. The whole variable domain, remainder taken from reference TRBV14 and TRBJ2-3, is EAGVTQFPSHSVIEKGQTVTLRCDPISGHDNLYWYRRVMGKEIKFLLHFVKESKQDESGMPNNRFLAERTGGTYSTLKVQPAELEDSGVYFCASSQGLAGARDTQYFGPGTRLTVL.

This clone was picked up a small number of times. This chain uses TRBV28 with TRBJ1-5, with D hard to call. CDR3 size: 14 residues. The germline V gene encodes CDR1 MDHEN and CDR2 SYDVKM. The V gene lost 3 bases and the J gene lost 3 bases, with 9 bases spanning the gap. The CDR3: CASSFIADNQPQHF. CDR3 sequence (DNA): TGTGCCAGCAGTTTCATTGCAGACAATCAGCCCCAGCATTTT.

This clone has just a few counts. This chain joins TRBV4-2 and TRBJ2-7, with D hard to call. The CDR3 loop spans 15 amino acids. In germline, CDR1 is LGHNA, CDR2 YNFKEQ. With 0 bases removed from V and 2 bases from J, the gap between germline ends came to 11 bases. The CDR3 spells CASSQEAAAAYEQYF. In DNA, the CDR3 is TGTGCCAGCAGCCAAGAGGCGGCAGCCGCCTACGAGCAGTACTTC.

In this sample, this clone turned up a few times. The rearrangement links TRBV25-1 to TRBJ2-1; a possible D gene is TRBD1 (6 bases). V shed 3 bases and J shed 5 bases, with 20 bases lying between them. The V gene's germline CDR1 is MGHDK and CDR2 SYGVNS. The CDR3 length is 17 residues. CDR3 DNA: TGTGCCAGCAGTGACTCACCTACAGGGACCGGGAACAATGAGCAGTTCTTC. Translated: CASSDSPTGTGNNEQFF.

The gene calls are TRBV4-1 and TRBJ1-2; TRBD1 might be the D (5 bases). Germline lookup yields CDR1 MGHRA and CDR2 YSYEKL. The germline V and J ends were trimmed by 0 bases and 4 bases, with 9 bases remaining between them. The length of the CDR3 is 14 residues. In DNA, the CDR3 is TGCGCCAGCAGCCAAGATATCGGGGGCTATGGCTACACCTTC. Amino acids: CASSQDIGGYGYTF.

The chain combines TRBV2 with TRBJ2-3, with unresolved D. In germline, CDR1 is SNHLY, CDR2 FYNNEI. With 5 bases removed from V and 4 bases from J, the gap between germline ends came to 10 bases. This CDR3 contains 13 residues. CDR3 DNA: TGTGCCAGCAGTCCTGACTTGTCAGATACGCAGTATTTT. It is translated as CASSPDLSDTQYF.

This clone was detected a few times. The rearrangement uses TRBV27 and TRBJ2-4, with TRBD2 matching 10 bases. CDR1 is MNHEY, CDR2 SMNVEV, per germline (reference sequence). The CDR3 totals 19 residues. V dropped 5 bases and J dropped 1; count of bases not matched to a gene: 14. The CDR3 nucleotides read TGTGCCAGCAGTGCCCGGGCAGTAGCGGGAGGTAGGGCCAAAAACATTCAGTACTTC. Its protein is CASSARAVAGGRAKNIQYF.